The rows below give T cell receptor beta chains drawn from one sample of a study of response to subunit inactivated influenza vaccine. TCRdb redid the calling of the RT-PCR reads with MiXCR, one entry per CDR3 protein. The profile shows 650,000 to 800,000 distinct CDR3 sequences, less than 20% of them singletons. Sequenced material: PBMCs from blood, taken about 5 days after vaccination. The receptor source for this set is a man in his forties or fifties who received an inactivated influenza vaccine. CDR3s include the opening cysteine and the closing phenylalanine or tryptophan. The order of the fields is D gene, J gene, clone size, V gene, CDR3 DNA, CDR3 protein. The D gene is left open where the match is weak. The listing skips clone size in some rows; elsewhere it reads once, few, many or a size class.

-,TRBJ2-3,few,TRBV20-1,TGCAGTGCTAGTGACACGTACACAGATACGCAGTATTTT,CSASDTYTDTQYF
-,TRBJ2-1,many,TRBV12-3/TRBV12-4,TGTGCCAGCAGCGACAGGAGCTCCTACAATGAGCAGTTCTTC,CASSDRSSYNEQFF
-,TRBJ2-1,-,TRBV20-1,TGCAGTGCTGGAGCGAGGAGGGCCAAAAGGAACAATGAGCAGTTCTTC,CSAGARRAKRNNEQFF
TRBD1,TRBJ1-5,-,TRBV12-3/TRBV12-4,TGTGCCAGCAGTCCGACAGGGGGGAATCAGTCCCAGCATTTT,CASSPTGGNQSQHF
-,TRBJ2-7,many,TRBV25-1,TGTGCCAGCAGTGAATCAGAGGTTTCCACCTACGAGCAGTACTTC,CASSESEVSTYEQYF
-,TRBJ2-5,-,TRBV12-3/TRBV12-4,TGTGCCAGCAGTCTATGGGGGGAACGGGAGACCCAGTACTTC,CASSLWGERETQYF
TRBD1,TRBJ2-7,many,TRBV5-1,TGCGCCAGCAGCCCATACAGGGGCGGCTACGAGCAGTACTTC,CASSPYRGGYEQYF
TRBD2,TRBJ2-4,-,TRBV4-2,TGTGCCAGCAGCCCTTTGGCGGGGGGGCTTGTTTCCAAAAACATTCAGTACTTC,CASSPLAGGLVSKNIQYF
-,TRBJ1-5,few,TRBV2,TGTGCCAGCAGCAGGGACGCCAATCAACCCCAGCATTTT,CASSRDANQPQHF
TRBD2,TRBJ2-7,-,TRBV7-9,TGTGCCAGTTACTCAACCTGGCGGGAGGGTTCCTACGAGCAGTACTTC,CASYSTWREGSYEQYF
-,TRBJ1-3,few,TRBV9,TGTGCCAGCAGGGGACACGGATTCTCTGGAAACACCATATATTTT,CASRGHGFSGNTIYF
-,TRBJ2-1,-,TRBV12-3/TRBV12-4,TGTGCCAGCAGTTCGGTTCGGGTCGGCAATGAGCAGTTCTTC,CASSSVRVGNEQFF
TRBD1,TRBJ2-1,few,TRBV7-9,TGTGCCAGCAGCTTAACGGGGACAGTCAATGAGCAGTTCTTC,CASSLTGTVNEQFF
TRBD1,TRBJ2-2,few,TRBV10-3,TGTGCCATCGCTGAGGGACAGGGAGGGACCGGGGAGCTGTTTTTT,CAIAEGQGGTGELFF
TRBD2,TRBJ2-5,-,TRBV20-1,TGCAGTGCTAGATCCCGGGAGGGTCAAGAGACCCAGTACTTC,CSARSREGQETQYF
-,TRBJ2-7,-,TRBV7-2,TGTGGCAGCAGCTTGGGGACGCACGTCGGCGAGCAGTACTTC,CGSSLGTHVGEQYF
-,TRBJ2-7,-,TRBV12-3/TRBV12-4,TGTGCCAGCAGCTTCTCAGGGGCCGCTCAGTACTTC,CASSFSGAAQYF
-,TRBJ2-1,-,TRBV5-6,TGTGCCAGCAGCCCAAAGCCCTACAATGAGCAGTTCTTC,CASSPKPYNEQFF
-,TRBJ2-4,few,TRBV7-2,TGTGCCAGCAGCTTAGCCGGGTTTGAAGCCAAAAACATTCAGTACTTC,CASSLAGFEAKNIQYF
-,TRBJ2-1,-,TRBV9,TGTGCCAGCAGCATCATGACGGCCTCCTACAATGAGCAGTTCTTC,CASSIMTASYNEQFF
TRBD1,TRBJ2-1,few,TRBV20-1,TGCAGTGCTAGGGGGATCCGGGACAGAATCAATGAGCAGTTCTTC,CSARGIRDRINEQFF
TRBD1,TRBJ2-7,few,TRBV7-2,TGTGCCAGCAGCTTAGTCCGAACAGGGGCGAGGGCTTACGAGCAGTACTTC,CASSLVRTGARAYEQYF
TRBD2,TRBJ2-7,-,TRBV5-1,TGCGCCAGCAGAAAGCGGGAGGGCTACGAGCAGTACTTC,CASRKREGYEQYF
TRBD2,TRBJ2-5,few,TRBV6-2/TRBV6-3,TGTGCCAGCAGTCACCCCGGGACTAGCGAGACCCAGTACTTC,CASSHPGTSETQYF
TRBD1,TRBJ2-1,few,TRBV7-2,TGTGCCAGCAGCTTAGGAGGACAGGGGCGGAGAAATGAGCAGTTCTTC,CASSLGGQGRRNEQFF
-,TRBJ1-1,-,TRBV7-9,TGTGCCAGCAGCCCTCGGGGCGCTTTCTTT,CASSPRGAFF
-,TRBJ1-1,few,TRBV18,TGTGCCAGCTCACCACGGACCCCAGGGTCAGGCACTGAAGCTTTCTTT,CASSPRTPGSGTEAFF
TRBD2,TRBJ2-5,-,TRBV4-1,TGCGCCAGCAGCCAAGGTCGCGGGGGGGGCCTTGGGGAGACCCAGTACTTC,CASSQGRGGGLGETQYF
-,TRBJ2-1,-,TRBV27,TGTGCCAGCAGTTTTCGGGCTAGTTCTAGCTCCTACAATGAGCAGTTCTTC,CASSFRASSSSYNEQFF
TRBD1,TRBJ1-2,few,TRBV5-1,TGCGCCAGCAGAACCGCAGGGGGTAACTATGGCTACACCTTC,CASRTAGGNYGYTF
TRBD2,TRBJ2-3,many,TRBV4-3,TGCGCCAGCAGCCGAATAAGCGGGGGGGCCGGAGATACGCAGTATTTT,CASSRISGGAGDTQYF
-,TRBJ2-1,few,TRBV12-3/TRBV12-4,TGTGCCAGCAGCAGGAGGGGGCCGAAGTACAATGAGCAGTTCTTC,CASSRRGPKYNEQFF
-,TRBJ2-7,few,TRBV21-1,TGTGCCAGCAGCACACCCGATTACCGGGACACCCGAAATACCTACGAGCAGTACTTC,CASSTPDYRDTRNTYEQYF
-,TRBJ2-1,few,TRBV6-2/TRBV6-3,TGTGCCAGCAGGCGAACAGGGATTAGCTCCTACAATGAGCAGTTCTTC,CASRRTGISSYNEQFF
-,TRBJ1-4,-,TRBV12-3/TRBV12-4,TGTGCCAGTCGGACAGAGAGTAATGAAAAACTGTTTTTT,CASRTESNEKLFF